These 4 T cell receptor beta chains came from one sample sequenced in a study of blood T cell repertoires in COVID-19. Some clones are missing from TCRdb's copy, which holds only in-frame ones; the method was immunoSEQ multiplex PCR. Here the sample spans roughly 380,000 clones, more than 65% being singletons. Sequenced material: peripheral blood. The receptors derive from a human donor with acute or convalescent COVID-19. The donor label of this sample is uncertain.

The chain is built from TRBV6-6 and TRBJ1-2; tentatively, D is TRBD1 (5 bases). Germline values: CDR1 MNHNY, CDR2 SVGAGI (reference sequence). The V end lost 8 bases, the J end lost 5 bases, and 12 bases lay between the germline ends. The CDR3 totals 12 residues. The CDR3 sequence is CASEGLSYGYTF. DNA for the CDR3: TGTGCCAGCGAGGGACTGAGTTATGGCTACACCTTC.

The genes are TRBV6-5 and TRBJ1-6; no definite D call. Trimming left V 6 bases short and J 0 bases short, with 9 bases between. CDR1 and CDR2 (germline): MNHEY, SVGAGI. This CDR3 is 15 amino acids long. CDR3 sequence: CASSLRYSYNSPLHF. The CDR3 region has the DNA TGTGCCAGCAGCCTTCGCTACTCCTATAATTCACCCCTCCACTTT.

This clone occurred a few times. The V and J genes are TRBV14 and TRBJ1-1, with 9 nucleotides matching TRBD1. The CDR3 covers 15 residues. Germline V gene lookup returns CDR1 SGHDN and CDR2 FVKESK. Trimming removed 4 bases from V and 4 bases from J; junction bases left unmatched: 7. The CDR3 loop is CASSRLGQGSTEAFF. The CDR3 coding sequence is TGTGCCAGCAGCCGACTGGGACAGGGATCCACTGAAGCTTTCTTT. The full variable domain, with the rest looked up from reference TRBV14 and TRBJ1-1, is EAGVTQFPSHSVIEKGQTVTLRCDPISGHDNLYWYRRVMGKEIKFLLHFVKESKQDESGMPNNRFLAERTGGTYSTLKVQPAELEDSGVYFCASSRLGQGSTEAFFGQGTRLTVV.

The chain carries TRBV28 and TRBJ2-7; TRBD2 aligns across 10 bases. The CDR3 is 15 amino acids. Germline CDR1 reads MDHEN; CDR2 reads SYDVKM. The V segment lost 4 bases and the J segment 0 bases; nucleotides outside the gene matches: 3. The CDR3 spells CASSSTSGNSYEQYF. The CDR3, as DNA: TGTGCCAGCAGTTCAACTAGCGGGAACTCCTACGAGCAGTACTTC.